Listed here is a single TCR beta chain. This entry comes from a study of blood T cell repertoires in COVID-19. Study-level information: Samples of COVID-19 (acute and convalescent) were obtained from the United States, Italy and Spain.

Study processing details: Estimation of nucleated cell counts was performed using reference gene primer amplification. The protocol was immunoSEQ multiplex PCR, while the TCRdb copy is restricted to in-frame clones and leaves out a portion. V and J calls plus clone size are reproduced from that table; the DNA served to infer D and trimming. The repertoire includes about 220,000 clones, roughly 87% of them detected once, and just over 2.5% sits in the top ten. Per the germline V gene, CDR1 is SNHLY and CDR2 is FYNNEI. V lost 6 bases to trimming and J lost 6 bases, with 21 bases between them. The CDR3 has 15 amino acids. In assigning cohorts, the study relied on participant-reported clinical history.

This clonotype originated in a woman in her thirties with acute COVID-19. This sequence joins TRBV2 and TRBJ2-7; perhaps TRBD2 as D (5 bases). The sequenced material came from PBMCs or T cells enriched from blood (not recorded which). CDR3 sequence reads: CASRPGLIRGSEQYF. The CDR3 DNA reads as TGTGCCAGCAGACCCGGACTCATCAGAGGCTCCGAGCAGTACTTC.